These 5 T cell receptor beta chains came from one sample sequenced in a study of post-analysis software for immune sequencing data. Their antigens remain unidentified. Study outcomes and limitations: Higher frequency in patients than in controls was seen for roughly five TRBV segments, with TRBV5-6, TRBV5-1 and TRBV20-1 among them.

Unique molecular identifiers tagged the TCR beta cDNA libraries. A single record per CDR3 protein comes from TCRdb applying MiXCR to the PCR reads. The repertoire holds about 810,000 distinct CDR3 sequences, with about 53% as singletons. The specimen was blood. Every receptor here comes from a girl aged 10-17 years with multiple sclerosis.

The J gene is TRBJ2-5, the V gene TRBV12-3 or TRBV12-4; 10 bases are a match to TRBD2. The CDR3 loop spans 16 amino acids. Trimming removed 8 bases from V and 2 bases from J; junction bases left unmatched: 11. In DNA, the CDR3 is TGTGCCAGCGGCCACAAGCGGGGGGGGCTGCAAGAGACCCAGTACTTC. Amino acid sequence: CASGHKRGGLQETQYF.

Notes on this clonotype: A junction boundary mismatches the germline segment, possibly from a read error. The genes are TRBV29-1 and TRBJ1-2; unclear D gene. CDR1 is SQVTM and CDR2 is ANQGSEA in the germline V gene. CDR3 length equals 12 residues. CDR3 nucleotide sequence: TGCAGCGTGGAAGGCACGACCTATGGCTACACCTTC. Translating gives CSVEGTTYGYTF.

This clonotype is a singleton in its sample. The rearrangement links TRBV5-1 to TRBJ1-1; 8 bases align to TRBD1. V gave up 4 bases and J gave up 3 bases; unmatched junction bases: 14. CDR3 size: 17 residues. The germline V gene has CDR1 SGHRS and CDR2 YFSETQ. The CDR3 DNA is TGCGCCAGCAGCCCCTACGGGACAGGTTCAGGGGACACTGAAGCTTTCTTT. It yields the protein CASSPYGTGSGDTEAFF. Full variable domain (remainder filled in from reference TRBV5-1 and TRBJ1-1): KAGVTQTPRYLIKTRGQQVTLSCSPISGHRSVSWYQQTPGQGLQFLFEYFSETQRNKGNFPGRFSGRQFSNSRSEMNVSTLELGDSALYLCASSPYGTGSGDTEAFFGQGTRLTVV.

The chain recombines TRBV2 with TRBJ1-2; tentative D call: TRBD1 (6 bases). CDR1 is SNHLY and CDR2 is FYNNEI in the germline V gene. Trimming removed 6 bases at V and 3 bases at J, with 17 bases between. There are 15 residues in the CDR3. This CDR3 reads CASRRGWGADYGYTF. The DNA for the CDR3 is TGTGCCAGCAGGAGGGGGTGGGGGGCCGACTATGGCTACACCTTC.

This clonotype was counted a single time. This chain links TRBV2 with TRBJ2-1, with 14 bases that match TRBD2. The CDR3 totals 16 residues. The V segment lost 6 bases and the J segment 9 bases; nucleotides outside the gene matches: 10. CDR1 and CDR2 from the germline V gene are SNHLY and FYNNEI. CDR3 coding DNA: TGTGCCAGCAGACGACTAGCGGGAGGGCCAATGGGTGAGCAGTTCTTC. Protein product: CASRRLAGGPMGEQFF.